This is a list of T cell receptor beta chains from one sample in a study of chemoradiotherapy in HPV16-positive cancers. Clones were sequenced by immunoSEQ multiplex PCR, and TCRdb holds only the in-frame ones, with some missing. Of more than 13,000 clones listed, approximately 86% are singletons. Specimen: blood, collected from a patient who underwent chemoradiotherapy. The receptors originated from a human donor with HPV-associated anogenital cancer. Both conserved end residues are part of each CDR3. D genes are given only for firm matches. Clone size is not always given. Where it is, it says once, few, many or a class for expanded clones.

size	J	D	V	DNA	CDR3
NA	TRBJ2-7	NA	TRBV11-2	TGTGCCAGCAGCTTAGGGTTAAGGGGTAGCTCCTACGAGCAGTACTTC	CASSLGLRGSSYEQYF
NA	TRBJ1-2	NA	TRBV12-5	TGTGCTAGTGGTCCCGCAGGGGTACCCGATTACCCAAGCTATGGCTACACCTTC	CASGPAGVPDYPSYGYTF
NA	TRBJ1-2	NA	TRBV2	TGTGCCAGCAGGGCGGACAGAGACTATGGCTACACCTTC	CASRADRDYGYTF
NA	TRBJ2-1	TRBD2	TRBV28	TGTGCCAGCAGTCCCTACGGGAGGGGCGGGAGGGCCAATGAGCAGTTCTTC	CASSPYGRGGRANEQFF
NA	TRBJ2-7	TRBD2	TRBV7-2	TGTGCCAGCAGCTCTAGGGCGGGACTAGCGGGCTACGAGCAGTACTTC	CASSSRAGLAGYEQYF
few	TRBJ2-3	TRBD1	TRBV7-9	TGTGCCAGCAGCTATGGGACAGGTTACGATACGCAGTATTTT	CASSYGTGYDTQYF
NA	TRBJ1-2	TRBD1	TRBV6-6	TGTGCCAGCCGAGGACAGGGGGATGGCTACACCTTC	CASRGQGDGYTF
few	TRBJ1-3	NA	TRBV4-1	TGCGCCAGCAGCCAGTTCCGAGACTCCTCTGGAAACACCATATATTTT	CASSQFRDSSGNTIYF
NA	TRBJ2-3	NA	TRBV4-2	TGTGCCAGCAGCTTGTGGGGGCATCGCACAGATACGCAGTATTTT	CASSLWGHRTDTQYF
few	TRBJ2-7	NA	TRBV14	TGTGCCAGCAGCCCGCCCGGTGGGCAGGTCTACGAGCAGTACTTC	CASSPPGGQVYEQYF
NA	TRBJ2-7	TRBD1	TRBV28	TGTGCCAGCAGGAGTCCTCGATCGGGACAGCAGCTTTACGAGCAGTACTTC	CASRSPRSGQQLYEQYF
few	TRBJ1-1	NA	TRBV20-1	TGCAGTGCTGCAGGGTGGGCTGAAGCTTTCTTT	CSAAGWAEAFF
once	TRBJ2-4	TRBD1	TRBV19	TGTGCCAGTAGACATCTGGGACAGGGTGACATTCAGTACTTC	CASRHLGQGDIQYF
few	TRBJ2-1	TRBD2	TRBV7-6	TGTGCCAGCAGCGCTGGACTAGCGGGAACAGTCTATGAGCAGTTCTTC	CASSAGLAGTVYEQFF
NA	TRBJ1-1	NA	TRBV6-5	TGTGCCAGCGAGCACCGGGCTGAAGCTTTCTTT	CASEHRAEAFF
NA	TRBJ1-6	NA	TRBV7-2	TGTGCCAGCAGCTCGACCGTCGACCTTAGCTGGGGACCCCTCCACTTT	CASSSTVDLSWGPLHF
few	TRBJ1-2	TRBD1	TRBV10-3	TGTGCCATCAGTGAGGACAGGGGGTTCGGTGGCTACACCTTC	CAISEDRGFGGYTF
NA	TRBJ1-4	TRBD1	TRBV10-3	TGTGCCATCAGCAAAGACAGGGGTAATGAAAAACTGTTTTTT	CAISKDRGNEKLFF
NA	TRBJ1-3	NA	TRBV19	TGTGCCAGTAACCCTGACAGCTCTGGAAACACCATATATTTT	CASNPDSSGNTIYF
once	TRBJ1-6	TRBD1	TRBV6-1	TGTGCCAGCACTACGGACAGGGGGCTCGGGTCACCCCTCCACTTT	CASTTDRGLGSPLHF
NA	TRBJ1-2	TRBD1	TRBV9	TGTGCCAGCAGCGCTACAGGGGGCGCGAATGGCTACACCTTC	CASSATGGANGYTF
NA	TRBJ1-2	NA	TRBV19	TGTGCCAGTAGTCCAGGGCTGGCCTATGGCTACACCTTC	CASSPGLAYGYTF
NA	TRBJ2-2	NA	TRBV6-1	TGTGCCAGCAGTGAAACGGAGGTGATCGGGGAGCTGTTTTTT	CASSETEVIGELFF
NA	TRBJ1-2	NA	TRBV9	TGTGCCAGCAGCGCCCGCCCAGCAGGCCAATCCTTTAACTATGGCTACACCTTC	CASSARPAGQSFNYGYTF
once	TRBJ1-1	NA	TRBV11-2	TGTGCCAGCAGCCCCTCAGGACGGAGGAACACTGAAGCTTTCTTT	CASSPSGRRNTEAFF